The clone carrying this T cell receptor beta chain showed up just once. These data come from a study of blood T cell repertoires in COVID-19. In the source study's methods: Quantification of nucleated cells was approximated via reference gene primer amplification. Sequencing was performed with immunoSEQ multiplex PCR; in TCRdb, only in-frame clones are kept and a portion is missing. V and J calls and clone size are those listed in that table; D and trimming were worked out from the DNA. The sample records roughly 410,000 clones, around 87% being singletons. Germline lookup yields CDR1 SEHNR and CDR2 FQNEAQ (reference sequence). V was clipped by 4 bases and J by 6 bases; unmatched bases: 8. The CDR3 is 15 amino acids. Seattle patients were enrolled while actively infected and followed longitudinally.

The gene calls are TRBV7-9 and TRBJ1-5; 8 positions agree with TRBD1. This TCR was sampled from a woman aged 60-70 years with COVID-19, enrolled during active disease. The specimen was peripheral blood. CDR3 sequence: CASSSVGQGIQPQHF. The CDR3 bases are TGTGCCAGCAGCTCCGTAGGACAGGGTATTCAGCCCCAGCATTTT.